The clone carrying this T cell receptor beta chain counts as medium-sized. Here immunoSEQ multiplex PCR was the method, and the copy in TCRdb shows in-frame clones only, minus some. This table holds fewer than 2,000 clones, around 21% found once. This record belongs to a study of T cells in localized non-small cell lung cancer. Each adjacent lung sample was taken at least 2 cm from the tumor margin and was free of atypia. Germline-derived CDR1 and CDR2 are SGHNT and YENEEA. V was clipped by 1 base and J by 1 base, with 8 bases between them. CDR3 length: 15 residues. Specimen: normal lung tissue next to the tumor, collected before any cancer treatment. The chain is built from TRBV11-3 and TRBJ2-4, with D possibly being TRBD2 (5 bases). This sequence originates from a man aged 40 to 75 with stage II lung adenocarcinoma. The CDR3 coding sequence is TGTGCCAGCAGCTTAGGTGGGGAGGCCAAAAACATTCAGTACTTC. Translated, it gives CASSLGGEAKNIQYF.